This T cell receptor (beta chain) was profiled in a study of cytomegalovirus exposure and HLA in healthy donors (dated by TCRdb to the late 2010s). Some background on the complete study: In an earlier analysis of 550 to 750 of the donors, around 300 Gb of sequence data and some 100 million unique TCR beta sequences from some 170 million T cells were reported. About 300 gigabases of sequencing data and roughly 90 million unique TCR sequences were included in an early release covering about 700 HLA-typed donors. Of the approximately 400 genotyped donors, approximately 83% fell in the genetic ancestry cluster associated with self-reported Caucasian donors. The study aimed to test whether signatures of past pathogen exposure could be identified by cataloging public T cell receptors. The T cell repertoires of under 700 subjects were profiled by immunosequencing and related to cytomegalovirus serostatus. Along with the roughly 670-subject first cohort, a separate validation cohort of over a hundred different subjects was used. To predict cytomegalovirus infection status, the study brought together high-throughput TCR immunosequencing, statistical association of individual TCRs with disease status, and machine learning. To study patterns of TCR occurrence, a later analysis re-analyzed previously published TCR beta repertoires from 666 donors and added high-resolution HLA genotyping. Rather than using new phenotypic data, the later analysis identified candidate immune exposures from TCR beta sequences and from how often those sequences occurred across donors. In an earlier analysis of more than 550 of the donors, high-throughput TCR beta sequencing was used to judge whether each TCR beta V gene segment behaved as functional or pseudogenic. Donor age, sex, ethnicity and CMV serostatus were collected together with the repertoire data. Genome-wide SNP genotypes for about 65% of the 666 donors were used in a later genetic analysis, which treated that subset as a discovery cohort. All discovery cohort repertoires had been generated using a single sequencing platform. HLA typing covered class I and class II loci at four-digit resolution. Typing coverage varied by locus: roughly 629-630 donors for A, B, C, DRB1 and DQB1; under 550 for DQA1; 606 for DPA1; 450 to 480 for DPB1. Several DR-DQ haplotypes were treated as single units for association and clustering because of strong linkage in the cohort. Among 398 genotyped donors of the cohort, an average of about 240,000 unique TCR beta nucleotide sequences were sequenced per donor, around a sixth of them non-productive. Results the study describes overall, beyond this receptor: Cytomegalovirus status was reported to be diagnosed by the classifier with high specificity and sensitivity in both the original and validation cohorts. Three of the identified cytomegalovirus-associated TCR beta chains were confirmed in vitro to be specific for cytomegalovirus antigens. In this cohort, only TCR beta chains were sequenced, and detectable features were limited by the absence of alpha or paired-chain data. In an earlier analysis of about 600 of the donors, most TCR beta V segments appeared in productive rearrangements about 87% or about 30% of the time, broadly matching IMGT annotations. Because some donors lacked HLA typing at each locus, the association tests relied only on the typed subset. Compared with the roughly 710-donor mean, donors in an Asian-associated ancestry cluster had fewer N-insertions in productive TCRs, according to a later genetic analysis. CMV serostatus was the only immune exposure information available for the cohort. In the study, approximately 160 TCR beta chains were listed as associated with cytomegalovirus. Linkage disequilibrium might explain the correlated functional status among segregating V segments, but an unknown experimental factor could not be ruled out. According to a later analysis, parvovirus B19, influenza, CMV and Epstein-Barr virus appeared linked to several top co-occurrence clusters. A later analysis found that most CMV-associated TCR beta chains appeared HLA-restricted, with HLA associations seemingly driven largely by CMV exposure. Because counts were too low, under 20 rarely observed V segments, including chromosome 9 orphons, were left out of the earlier analysis of roughly 600 of the donors. A further reported finding was that TCR beta sequences accurately predicted the HLA-A and HLA-B alleles for most subjects in the first cohort. A later genetic analysis associated a missense DCLRE1C variant with V-gene and J-gene trimming of TCR beta chains, and an independent cohort replicated the association. Sequencing depth was assumed to be roughly uniform across donors in the presence/absence analyses, though that assumption may not hold. Most TCR sequences were seen in very few donors, while some public TCRs were found in many individuals. Because the 87-base-pair reads could not distinguish some IMGT-functional V segments, including TRBV6-2 and TRBV6-3, those segments were excluded. According to the authors, the approach could potentially be generalized to other disease states and immunological phenotypes. In a later analysis, HLA-associated TCR beta chains showed more clonal expansion and lower generation probabilities than non-associated chains that were equally common. A group of highly shared sequence variants was considered likely to be a technical artifact of the sequencing pipeline. A later analysis found that TCR association rates varied across HLA loci, with DRB1 alleles showing the most associated TCRs and HLA-C alleles the fewest. Specific HLA alleles were associated with 16,951 TCR beta sequences at a false discovery rate of 0.05 in a later analysis. Strong co-occurrence of HLA alleles, especially DR and DQ, made assigning TCR associations to individual alleles difficult.

The cohort comprised around 690 healthy bone marrow donors. At the time of sampling, all cohort members were nominally healthy, though unrecorded immune exposures were likely present. CMV serostatus was positive for 289 and negative for about 55% of the 666 cohort members, and was not recorded for this donor. Each donor provided a peripheral blood sample, and peripheral blood mononuclear cells were used for TCR beta sequencing. The Qiagen DNeasy Blood Extraction Kit was used to extract genomic DNA from the blood cell samples. Of note for this clone: The antigen this receptor binds is unknown. The record has no base qualities; no much larger clone is one base away.

Reading from cysteine to phenylalanine, the CDR3 counts 14 amino acids. CDR3 DNA only is kept here, 42 bases in frame from base 1. The junction shows trimming of 6 bases on V and 5 bases on J, plus 14 bases between the germline ends. The germline V gene encodes CDR1 MNHEY and CDR2 SVGAGI. To prepare the library, the immunoSEQ multiplex PCR assay was applied. The multiplex PCR relied on a mix of 60 forward primers for TCR Vbeta segments and 13 reverse primers for TCR Jbeta segments. A multiplex PCR assay on genomic DNA amplified the CDR3 region of rearranged TCR beta genes. Amplified TCR beta libraries were sequenced as 87-base-pair reads on the Illumina HiSeq System. Concerning the study's data processing: A later analysis tallied about 77 million unique TCR beta chains across the 610 or so repertoires, and roughly 11 million of those chains were shared by two or more donors. A nearest-neighbor algorithm error-corrected the raw reads and collapsed the reads into unique sequences, merging closely related sequences to remove PCR and sequencing errors. Alignment of CDR3 sequences to IMGT reference sequences was used to assign V, D and J gene segments. For a sequence to be retained, at least a six-nucleotide match to both a V gene segment and a J gene segment was required. A rearrangement was called productive if the CDR3 had no stop codons and remained in frame with V and J, and every other rearrangement was called non-productive. CDR3 was defined by IMGT convention, running from the second conserved V-encoded cysteine to the conserved J-encoded phenylalanine. The earlier analysis of 450 to 750 of the donors excluded any sequence lacking an unambiguous match to a single V gene segment. An earlier analysis of 500 to 600 of the donors classified V segments as functional when productive rearrangements were above 56.7% and as segregating when the standard deviation between donors was above 5%. A statistical classification framework was built for diagnosing cytomegalovirus status from the catalog of TCR beta chain sequences. In a later analysis, TCR nucleotide sequences were compared against IMGT/GENE-DB human TR gene sequences so that V and J genes could be assigned. In a later analysis, CDR3 sequences and most-parsimonious VDJ recombination scenarios were assigned using the TCRdist pipeline. A later analysis defined each TCR beta chain by its CDR3 amino acid sequence plus V-gene family, and excluded reads lacking a unique V-gene family. A later analysis removed 592 highly shared, low-generation-probability nucleotide sequences to deal with suspected cross-contamination and a sequencing artifact. A later analysis calculated a clonal expansion index for each public chain from normalized within-repertoire ranks of inferred template counts. In a later analysis, generation probabilities were computed using a VDJ recombination model fitted to out-of-frame rearrangements, and the results were checked against IGoR. In a later analysis, TCR-TCR, TCR-HLA and TCR-CMV co-occurrence was scored with hypergeometric tests, and a repertoire-size bias correction was applied to TCR pairs. In a later analysis, false discovery rates were estimated by permuting HLA or CMV assignments 20 times. In a later analysis, co-occurring TCRs were grouped using DBSCAN, with TCRdist sequence similarity added in when clustering inside HLA-allele-positive subsets. Repertoires with fewer than 30,000 or more than 120,000 public chains, plus five repertoires with anomalous nucleotide sharing, were excluded from co-occurrence clustering. TCRdb holds this immuneACCESS table with in-frame rearrangements only. Some clones are missing; in checked studies, unresolved V genes explain under half, and the rest has no known cause. The D gene and trimming were derived from the DNA, and the V and J assignments and clone size from that table. The table for this sample lists approximately 140,000 clones; roughly 77% of them were counted only once. The ten largest clones represent about 4% of the sample.

The receptor was isolated from a human donor in good health. In this chain, TRBV6-5 is recombined with TRBJ1-5, and the D gene may be TRBD1, 5 bases matching. Sequenced input: PBMCs. The CDR3 protein: CASSQGGGHQPQHF. The DNA sequence is given as TGTGCCAGCAGCCAGGGAGGCGGCCATCAGCCCCAGCATTTT.